The 32 T cell receptor beta chains below all came from one sample that was sequenced in a study of cytomegalovirus exposure and HLA in healthy donors. Researchers ran the PCR with 60 Vbeta and 13 Jbeta primers. Data came from immunoSEQ multiplex PCR; TCRdb stores just in-frame clones and leaves some out. The listing contains just over 150,000 clones. The sample consisted of PBMCs. These receptors came from a woman aged 60-75 years in good health and CMV-seronegative.

The gene calls are TRBV6-6 and TRBJ2-1; 8 bases align to TRBD2. The CDR3 covers 16 residues. Germline CDR1 MNHNY, CDR2 SVGAGI (reference sequence). The ends lost 5 bases at V and 2 bases at J; junction bases unmatched: 8. CDR3 sequence: CASSRTSGVTYNEQFF. The DNA of the CDR3 is TGTGCCAGCAGTCGCACTAGCGGCGTCACCTACAATGAGCAGTTCTTC.

CDR3 sequence reads: CATSRELAGGGTYNEQFF. Written as DNA, the CDR3 is TGTGCCACCAGCAGAGAACTAGCGGGAGGGGGGACCTACAATGAGCAGTTCTTC. This chain links TRBV15 with TRBJ2-1; 13 nucleotides agree with TRBD2. Germline V gene lookup returns CDR1 LNHNV and CDR2 YYDKDF (reference sequence). This CDR3 comprises 18 residues. V lost 0 bases and J lost 2; bases outside the gene matches: 4.

The chain recombines TRBV6-1 with TRBJ1-4, with D possibly matching TRBD1 (5 bases). The germline gives CDR1 MNHNS, CDR2 SASEGT. The CDR3 has 17 amino acids. Trimming took off 3 bases at V and 5 bases at J, with 19 bases between the two ends. The CDR3 loop is CASSDRALRPGNEKLFF. CDR3 nucleotides: TGTGCCAGCAGTGACAGGGCACTGAGACCAGGAAATGAAAAACTGTTTTTT.

V usage is TRBV7-9 and J usage is TRBJ2-7; weak D call: TRBD2 (5 bases). The CDR3 is 14 residues long. The ends were cut back, 5 bases at V and 3 bases at J, with 14 bases in the middle. The germline V gene has CDR1 SEHNR and CDR2 FQNEAQ (reference sequence). The CDR3 spells CASSPWASYYEQYF. The CDR3 DNA follows: TGTGCCAGCAGCCCTTGGGCTAGCTACTACGAGCAGTACTTC.

The chain is built from TRBV11-2 and TRBJ1-1; tentatively, D is TRBD1 (5 bases). Trimming removed 1 base from V and 4 bases from J, with 10 bases in between. The CDR3 has 14 amino acids. Germline V CDR1 and CDR2: SGHAT, FQNNGV. The CDR3 sequence is CASSLGGGFTEAFF. In nucleotides, the CDR3 is TGTGCCAGCAGCTTAGGGGGCGGATTCACTGAAGCTTTCTTT.

The chain joins TRBV5-1 to TRBJ2-2; 8 nucleotides agree with TRBD2. Germline V lookup: CDR1 SGHRS, CDR2 YFSETQ. The CDR3 runs 16 residues. J gave up 3 bases and V 0 bases, and 4 bases lay outside the gene matches. This CDR3 reads CASSLEAGDYTGELFF. CDR3 nucleotides: TGCGCCAGCAGCTTGGAAGCGGGAGATTACACCGGGGAGCTGTTTTTT.

The chain couples TRBV4-1 to TRBJ1-6; no definite D call. The ends were cut back, 0 bases at V and 3 bases at J, with 9 bases in the middle. This CDR3 contains 16 residues. The V gene's germline CDR1 is MGHRA and CDR2 YSYEKL. CDR3 DNA: TGCGCCAGCAGCCAAGATCTGAGATACTATAATTCACCCCTCCACTTT. It is translated as CASSQDLRYYNSPLHF.

The rearrangement uses TRBV27 and TRBJ1-5, with 9 positions matching TRBD1. V lost 5 bases, J lost 7 bases, and 9 bases stayed unmatched. Germline V gives CDR1 MNHEY, CDR2 SMNVEV (reference sequence). This CDR3 has 15 residues. The CDR3: CASSPARTGVQPQHF. The CDR3 bases are TGTGCCAGCAGTCCCGCCCGGACAGGGGTGCAGCCCCAGCATTTT.

The V gene is TRBV5-1, the J gene TRBJ1-4, with no clear D. V lost 0 bases and J 0 bases, leaving 12 bases between the germline ends. This CDR3 spans 17 amino acids. In germline, CDR1 is SGHRS, CDR2 YFSETQ. CDR3 nucleotide sequence: TGCGCCAGCAGCTTGGCTTGGCAGAGCGCAACTAATGAAAAACTGTTTTTT. It encodes CASSLAWQSATNEKLFF.

This chain connects TRBV6-5 to TRBJ1-2; TRBD1 matches at 7 bases. Germline lookup yields CDR1 MNHEY and CDR2 SVGAGI. The CDR3 spans 13 residues. V shed 6 bases, J shed 4 bases, and the junction held 5 bases outside the gene matches. CDR3 region: CASRMGQSYGYTF. Written as DNA, the CDR3 is TGTGCCAGCAGGATGGGACAGAGCTATGGCTACACCTTC.

The chain joins TRBV27 to TRBJ2-1, with D possibly being TRBD1 (6 bases). V lost 5 bases and J 0 bases, leaving 11 bases between the germline ends. Germline values: CDR1 MNHEY, CDR2 SMNVEV (reference sequence). The CDR3 spans 15 residues. CDR3 bases: TGTGCCAGCAGTCCCCAGGGGAGCTCCTACAATGAGCAGTTCTTC. Its translation: CASSPQGSSYNEQFF.

J is TRBJ1-2 and V is TRBV2; 9 nucleotides align to TRBD1. In germline, CDR1 is SNHLY, CDR2 FYNNEI. The CDR3 covers 15 residues. V was pared by 2 bases and J by 8 bases, with 9 bases of the junction left unmatched. In DNA, the CDR3 is TGTGCCAGCAGTGAAACCCTACAGGGGGCTGGCGGCTACACCTTC. Its translation is CASSETLQGAGGYTF.

The chain employs TRBV29-1 and TRBJ1-4; maybe TRBD1 (5 bases). With 5 bases removed from V and 5 bases from J, the gap between germline ends came to 9 bases. The germline gives CDR1 SQVTM, CDR2 ANQGSEA. The CDR3 covers 12 residues. The CDR3 protein is CSVMGGNEKLFF. The CDR3 nucleotides are TGCAGCGTTATGGGGGGGAATGAAAAACTGTTTTTT.

The CDR3 region has the DNA TGCGCCAGCAGCCCTGTTTTGAACACCGGGGAGCTGTTTTTT. It is translated as CASSPVLNTGELFF. This chain uses TRBV4-3 with TRBJ2-2, with D hard to call. Trimming shortened V by 4 bases and J by 1 base, and 7 bases separated the two germline ends. The CDR3 is 14 amino acids. CDR1 is LGHNA, CDR2 YSLEER, per germline.

The gene calls are TRBV7-3 and TRBJ2-1; 9 bases fit TRBD1. Looked up from germline, CDR1 is SGHTA and CDR2 is FQGTGA. Losses at the gene ends were 4 bases for V and 5 bases for J; bases not matched to a gene: 12. The CDR3 extends over 17 amino acids. The CDR3 DNA sequence: TGTGCCAGCAGCTCGAGAGCCGGGACAGGGCTTAACAATGAGCAGTTCTTC. Translation: CASSSRAGTGLNNEQFF.

The V and J genes are TRBV27 and TRBJ1-1; maybe TRBD1 (5 bases). Germline CDR1 reads MNHEY; CDR2 reads SMNVEV (reference sequence). The length of the CDR3 is 15 residues. Trimming cost V 3 bases and J 0 bases, with 11 bases left between them. CDR3 amino acids: CASSLFPGVNTEAFF. CDR3 sequence (DNA): TGTGCCAGCAGTTTGTTTCCGGGGGTGAACACTGAAGCTTTCTTT.

V and J are TRBV7-6 and TRBJ2-3; maybe TRBD2 (6 bases). CDR3 length: 16 residues. The germline V and J ends were trimmed by 5 bases and 2 bases, with 17 bases remaining between them. Germline-derived CDR1 and CDR2 are SGHVS and FNYEAQ. In DNA, the CDR3 is TGTGCCAGCAGCCCCTCAGGTAGCGGACACACAGATACGCAGTATTTT. Residues: CASSPSGSGHTDTQYF.

The chain links TRBV2 to TRBJ2-2; D is possibly TRBD2 (6 bases). This CDR3 has 13 amino acids. The germline V gene encodes CDR1 SNHLY and CDR2 FYNNEI. V lost 6 bases and J lost 5, with 10 bases in between. The CDR3 region is CASRGDSTGELFF. CDR3 DNA sequence: TGTGCCAGCAGGGGGGACTCGACCGGGGAGCTGTTTTTT.

The V and J genes are TRBV5-1 and TRBJ2-7; D is ambiguous. The CDR3 is 13 residues long. Trimming took 4 bases from V and 2 from J, leaving 10 bases between them. The germline gives CDR1 SGHRS, CDR2 YFSETQ. The CDR3 protein is CASSLDSPYEQYF. In DNA form, the CDR3 reads TGCGCCAGCAGCCTCGATAGCCCCTACGAGCAGTACTTC.

This chain connects TRBV4-1 to TRBJ1-1; no reliable D call. The CDR3 totals 13 residues. Trimming shortened V by 4 bases and J by 1 base, and 7 bases separated the two germline ends. Germline assignment: CDR1 MGHRA and CDR2 YSYEKL. Here the CDR3 DNA reads TGCGCCAGCAGCCCGGGTCAGAACACTGAAGCTTTCTTT. Protein sequence: CASSPGQNTEAFF.

CDR3 DNA: TGTGCCAGCAGCTTAGCCGGGACAAACCAAGAGACCCAGTACTTC. Its translation is CASSLAGTNQETQYF. This chain uses TRBV7-6 with TRBJ2-5, with D possibly matching TRBD1 (6 bases). The CDR3 is 15 residues long. Trimming took off 0 bases at V and 0 bases at J, with 8 bases between the two ends. CDR1 is SGHVS, CDR2 FNYEAQ, per germline.

This sequence joins TRBV5-5 and TRBJ2-5, with D perhaps TRBD2 (6 bases). Trimming cost V 4 bases and J 4 bases, with 14 bases left between them. The CDR3 consists of 14 residues. Per the germline V gene, CDR1 is SGHKS and CDR2 is YYEKEE (reference sequence). In DNA form, the CDR3 reads TGTGCCAGCAGCAGAGCGGGTAGAGGAGAGACCCAGTACTTC. It translates to CASSRAGRGETQYF.

J is TRBJ2-2 and V is TRBV7-3, with 12 bases identical to TRBD2. Germline V gene data show CDR1 as SGHTA and CDR2 as FQGTGA. V gave up 5 bases and J gave up 7 bases; unmatched junction bases: 11. The CDR3 extends over 17 amino acids. The CDR3 coding sequence is TGTGCCAGCAGCCAAGTGGCTAGCGGGAGGGAAAGCGGGGAGCTGTTTTTT. It encodes CASSQVASGRESGELFF. Full variable domain (remainder filled in from reference TRBV7-3 and TRBJ2-2): GAGVSQTPSNKVTEKGKYVELRCDPISGHTALYWYRQSLGQGPEFLIYFQGTGAADDSGLPNDRFFAVRPEGSVSTLKIQRTERGDSAVYLCASSQVASGRESGELFFGEGSRLTVL.

The V gene is TRBV2, the J gene TRBJ1-1; 9 bases map to TRBD1. V shed 7 bases and J 1 base; nucleotides not matched to a gene: 1. The CDR3 covers 13 residues. The germline CDR1 and CDR2 sequences are SNHLY and FYNNEI. CDR3 protein: CASKGQGNTEAFF. The CDR3 nucleotides are TGTGCCAGCAAGGGACAGGGGAACACTGAAGCTTTCTTT. Variable domain in full (rest from reference TRBV2 and TRBJ1-1): EPEVTQTPSHQVTQMGQEVILRCVPISNHLYFYWYRQILGQKVEFLVSFYNNEISEKSEIFDDQFSVERPDGSNFTLKIRSTKLEDSAMYFCASKGQGNTEAFFGQGTRLTVV.

The chain joins TRBV5-1 to TRBJ1-2; D is perhaps TRBD1 (5 bases). This CDR3 is 15 amino acids long. V lost 2 bases to trimming and J lost 4 bases, with 15 bases between them. Germline values: CDR1 SGHRS, CDR2 YFSETQ. Here the CDR3 reads CASSFPGRLGYGYTF. The CDR3 bases are TGCGCCAGCAGCTTCCCAGGGCGGTTGGGCTATGGCTACACCTTC.

The chain joins TRBV15 to TRBJ1-3, with unresolved D. Germline V gives CDR1 LNHNV, CDR2 YYDKDF (reference sequence). Trimming stripped 1 base from V and 6 bases from J, with 10 bases between. The CDR3 covers 14 residues. The CDR3 nucleotides are TGTGCCACCAGCAGAGCCCCAGCGGAAAACACCATATATTTT. Translating gives CATSRAPAENTIYF.

The chain employs TRBV27 and TRBJ1-2, with 10 nucleotides matching TRBD1. The CDR3 sequence is 14 residues long. Germline CDR1 reads MNHEY; CDR2 reads SMNVEV (reference sequence). The J segment lost 2 bases and the V segment lost 8 bases, leaving 5 bases of the junction unmatched. This CDR3 reads CASAGDRGNYGYTF. CDR3 nucleotide sequence: TGTGCCAGCGCTGGGGACAGGGGAAACTATGGCTACACCTTC.

The chain employs TRBV6-7 and TRBJ1-1; D not resolved. TRBV6-7 belongs to the ORF category, with a function that is uncertain. The CDR3 is made up of 14 amino acids. Trimming took 2 bases from V and 4 from J, leaving 11 bases between them. The CDR3 sequence is CASSYPTPRTEAFF. CDR3 in DNA: TGTGCCAGCAGTTACCCAACACCCCGCACTGAAGCTTTCTTT.

This chain joins TRBV5-1 and TRBJ1-2, with 9 bases matching TRBD1. The CDR3 consists of 13 residues. V trimming: 4 bases; J trimming: 8 bases; junction bases outside the gene matches: 6. CDR1 is SGHRS and CDR2 is YFSETQ in the germline V gene. CDR3 protein: CASSPRQGDGYTF. The CDR3 region has the DNA TGCGCCAGCAGCCCCCGACAGGGGGACGGCTACACCTTC.

Comments on this clone: Other DNA sequences from this sample encode an identical CDR3 as well. The rearrangement joins TRBV7-9 to TRBJ2-3; D is possibly TRBD2 (7 bases). V was shortened by 2 bases and J by 0 bases, with 12 bases between the two germline ends. From germline, CDR1 is SEHNR and CDR2 FQNEAQ (reference sequence). This CDR3 contains 16 residues. CDR3 in amino acids: CASSLMAGASTDTQYF. CDR3 in DNA: TGTGCCAGCAGCTTAATGGCGGGGGCCAGCACAGATACGCAGTATTTT.

V usage is TRBV20-1 and J usage is TRBJ1-2; the match to TRBD1 covers 8 bases. The CDR3 length is 11 residues. J was trimmed by 11 bases and V by 3 bases; bases with no gene match: 5. From germline, CDR1 is DFQATT and CDR2 SNEGSKA (reference sequence). The CDR3: CSASAGTGYTF. The CDR3 coding sequence is TGCAGTGCTAGCGCCGGGACAGGATACACCTTC.

V and J are TRBV10-1 and TRBJ2-4; D is possibly TRBD2 (6 bases). There are 14 residues in the CDR3. Trimming stripped 6 bases from V and 9 bases from J, with 18 bases between. The V gene's germline CDR1 is WNHNN and CDR2 SYGVQD (reference sequence). The CDR3 region is CASSPGTPVSIQYF. CDR3 nucleotides: TGCGCCAGCAGCCCCGGGACTCCAGTCAGCATTCAGTACTTC.